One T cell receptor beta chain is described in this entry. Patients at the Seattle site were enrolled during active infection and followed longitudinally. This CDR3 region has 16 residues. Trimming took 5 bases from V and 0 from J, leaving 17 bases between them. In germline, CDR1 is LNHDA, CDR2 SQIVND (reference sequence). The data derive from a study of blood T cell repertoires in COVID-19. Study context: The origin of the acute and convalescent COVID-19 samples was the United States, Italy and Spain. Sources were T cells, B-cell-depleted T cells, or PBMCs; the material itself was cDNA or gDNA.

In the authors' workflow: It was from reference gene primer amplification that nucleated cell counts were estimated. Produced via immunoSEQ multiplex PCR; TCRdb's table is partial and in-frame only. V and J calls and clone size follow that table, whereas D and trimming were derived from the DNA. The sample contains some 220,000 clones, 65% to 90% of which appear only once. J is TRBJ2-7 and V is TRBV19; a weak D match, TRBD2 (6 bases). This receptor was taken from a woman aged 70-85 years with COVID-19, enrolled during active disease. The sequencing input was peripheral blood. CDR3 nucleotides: TGTGCCAGTAGTTCAGGCGGACTACGCAGCTCCTACGAGCAGTACTTC. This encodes CASSSGGLRSSYEQYF.